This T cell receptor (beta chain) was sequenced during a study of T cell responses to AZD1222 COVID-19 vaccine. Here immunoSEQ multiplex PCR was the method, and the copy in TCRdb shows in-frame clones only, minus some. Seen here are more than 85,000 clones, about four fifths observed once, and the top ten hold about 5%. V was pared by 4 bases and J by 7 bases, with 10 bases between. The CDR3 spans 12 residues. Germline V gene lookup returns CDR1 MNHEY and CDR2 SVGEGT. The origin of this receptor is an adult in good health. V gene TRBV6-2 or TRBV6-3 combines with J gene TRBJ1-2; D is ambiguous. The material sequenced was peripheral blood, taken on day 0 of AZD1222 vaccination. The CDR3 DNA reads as TGTGCCAGCAGTTTCGAAGGGTTTGGCTACACCTTC. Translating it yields CASSFEGFGYTF.